What follows are 26 T cell receptor beta chains derived from one specimen sequenced in a study of blood T cell repertoires in COVID-19. Using immunoSEQ multiplex PCR, the repertoire was profiled, and TCRdb retains in-frame clones only, with some absent. The sample shows about 300,000 clones, roughly 90% of them seen only once. The sequenced sample consisted of peripheral blood. Receptor source: a woman in her thirties with COVID-19, enrolled during active disease.

This clone was observed a single time. The V and J genes are TRBV24-1 and TRBJ2-6, with unresolved D. The germline V and J ends were trimmed by 4 bases and 0 bases, with 15 bases remaining between them. The CDR3 has 18 residues. Germline V gene data show CDR1 as KGHDR and CDR2 as SFDVKD. The CDR3 loop is CATSEAPGTSSGANVLTF. In DNA form, the CDR3 reads TGTGCCACCAGTGAGGCCCCAGGAACCAGCTCTGGGGCCAACGTCCTGACTTTC.

This sequence joins TRBV5-6 and TRBJ1-1, with D perhaps matching TRBD1 (5 bases). Trimming left V 6 bases short and J 0 bases short, with 12 bases between. The CDR3 totals 14 residues. Germline values: CDR1 SGHDT, CDR2 YYEEEE. CDR3 in DNA: TGTGCCAGCACAACGGCAGGGATGAACACTGAAGCTTTCTTT. Translating it yields CASTTAGMNTEAFF.

The chain combines TRBV2 with TRBJ2-5, with TRBD1 as a possible D gene (6 bases). The V end was cut by 7 bases, the J end by 2 bases, with 14 bases between. The CDR3 spans 14 residues. Germline V gene sequence: CDR1 SNHLY, CDR2 FYNNEI. DNA for the CDR3: TGTGCCAGCAAAACAGGGTCGTATCAAGAGACCCAGTACTTC. The encoded protein is CASKTGSYQETQYF.

The genes are TRBV7-9 and TRBJ1-6; 7 positions match TRBD1. Germline V gives CDR1 SEHNR, CDR2 FQNEAQ (reference sequence). The V segment lost 0 bases and the J segment 0 bases; nucleotides outside the gene matches: 5. CDR3 length: 18 residues. The CDR3 region is CASSLARDSYSYNSPLHF. In DNA, the CDR3 is TGTGCCAGCAGCTTAGCGAGGGACAGTTACTCCTATAATTCACCCCTCCACTTT.

This chain joins TRBV5-6 and TRBJ1-2; the match to TRBD1 covers 10 bases. After removal of 0 bases from V and 4 bases from J, the junction contained 3 bases not matched to a gene. CDR3 length: 15 residues. CDR1 is SGHDT, CDR2 YYEEEE, per germline. Here the CDR3 reads CASSLETGGPYGYTF. The DNA of the CDR3 is TGTGCCAGCAGCTTGGAGACAGGGGGCCCCTATGGCTACACCTTC.

This chain joins TRBV28 and TRBJ1-4; D remains ambiguous. CDR3 length: 14 amino acids. Trimming removed 2 bases at V and 8 bases at J, with 12 bases between. The germline V gene encodes CDR1 MDHEN and CDR2 SYDVKM. The CDR3 loop reads CASSLGHVGEKLFF. CDR3 DNA: TGTGCCAGCAGTTTAGGTCACGTGGGCGAAAAACTGTTTTTT.

The rearrangement uses TRBV2 and TRBJ2-3; D might be TRBD2 (6 bases). The CDR3 runs 17 residues. Germline CDR1 SNHLY, CDR2 FYNNEI. The germline V and J ends were trimmed by 2 bases and 4 bases, with 19 bases remaining between them. The CDR3 sequence is CASSERGTQRRADTQYF. The CDR3 nucleotides are TGTGCCAGCAGTGAAAGAGGGACTCAACGTCGCGCAGATACGCAGTATTTT.

The V and J genes are TRBV7-9 and TRBJ2-2, with 10 bases fitting TRBD2. Per the germline V gene, CDR1 is SEHNR and CDR2 is FQNEAQ (reference sequence). The CDR3 sequence is 17 residues long. The ends lost 11 bases at V and 6 bases at J; junction bases unmatched: 18. In DNA, the CDR3 is TGTGCCGCGAGCGGGTACTCGACTAGCGGGTTTTCCGGGGAGCTGTTTTTT. Translation: CAASGYSTSGFSGELFF.

This clone was observed a few times. This rearrangement joins TRBV27 to TRBJ2-7; 10 nucleotides align to TRBD1. The germline CDR1 and CDR2 sequences are MNHEY and SMNVEV (reference sequence). With V trimmed by 5 bases and J by 6 bases, 7 bases remained unmatched. The CDR3 covers 14 residues. The CDR3 reads CASSARTGGGEQYV. The CDR3 bases are TGTGCCAGCAGTGCGCGGACAGGGGGTGGCGAGCAGTACGTC.

The genes are TRBV30 and TRBJ2-7; TRBD2 aligns across 7 bases. J gave up 0 bases and V 4 bases, and 6 bases lay outside the gene matches. Germline CDR1 and CDR2: GTSNPN and SVGIG (reference sequence). This CDR3 spans 14 amino acids. The CDR3 region has the DNA TGTGCCTGGAACTTGGGGGGGGGCTCCTACGAGCAGTACTTC. Translating gives CAWNLGGGSYEQYF.

The rearrangement joins TRBV6-5 to TRBJ1-3; no clear D. The CDR3 has 15 amino acids. The V gene lost 5 bases and the J gene lost 2 bases, with 13 bases spanning the gap. Germline values: CDR1 MNHEY, CDR2 SVGAGI. CDR3 in DNA: TGTGCCAGCAGTCATCCGGGTGGCCCTGGAAACACCATATATTTT. This codes for CASSHPGGPGNTIYF.

V is TRBV5-8 and J is TRBJ2-7, with a tentative D call TRBD2 (6 bases). Per the germline V gene, CDR1 is SGHTS and CDR2 is YDEGEE. There are 12 residues in the CDR3. Trimming shortened V by 9 bases and J by 5 bases, and 15 bases separated the two germline ends. The CDR3 nucleotides are TGTGCCACGACTGCGGGGTTTAACGAGCAGTACTTC. This encodes CATTAGFNEQYF.

Comment on this clone: The same CDR3 also results from other DNA sequences found in this sample. The J gene is TRBJ2-7, the V gene TRBV19, with a weak D call TRBD1 (5 bases). Germline values: CDR1 LNHDA, CDR2 SQIVND (reference sequence). V was trimmed by 3 bases and J by 3 bases, leaving 9 bases between them. CDR3 length equals 13 residues. The CDR3 sequence: CASSIGQGYEQYF. The CDR3 DNA reads TGTGCCAGTAGTATCGGCCAGGGCTACGAGCAGTACTTC.

The CDR3 DNA sequence: TGTGCCAGCAGCCAGTACAGGGGACGTGGAAACACCATATATTTT. Its protein is CASSQYRGRGNTIYF. The V call is TRBV6-5, the J call TRBJ1-3; 7 nucleotides match TRBD1. Trimming removed 6 bases from V and 3 bases from J; junction bases left unmatched: 8. The CDR3 covers 15 residues. CDR1 and CDR2 from the germline V gene are MNHEY and SVGAGI.

This sequence joins TRBV6-4 and TRBJ2-1; 8 nucleotides agree with TRBD2. This CDR3 spans 16 amino acids. Germline V gene lookup returns CDR1 MRHNA and CDR2 SNTAGT. V gave up 0 bases and J gave up 7 bases; unmatched junction bases: 8. The DNA for the CDR3 is TGTGCCAGCAGTGACTCAAGGCTAGCGGGTCGGAATGAGCAGTTCTTC. Translation: CASSDSRLAGRNEQFF.

This chain joins TRBV20-1 and TRBJ1-2; D is unresolved. Germline loops: CDR1 DFQATT, CDR2 SNEGSKA (reference sequence). This CDR3 has 13 residues. V was trimmed by 3 bases and J by 4 bases, leaving 12 bases between them. CDR3 region: CSASSVGLYGYTF. CDR3 DNA sequence: TGCAGTGCTAGTAGCGTCGGACTCTATGGCTACACCTTC.

Notes on this clone: Distinct nucleotide sequences in the sample also encode this CDR3. The V and J genes are TRBV5-1 and TRBJ2-1; TRBD2 agrees at 10 bases. V was clipped by 4 bases and J by 3 bases; unmatched bases: 4. Looked up from germline, CDR1 is SGHRS and CDR2 is YFSETQ. This CDR3 is 15 amino acids long. CDR3 coding DNA: TGCGCCAGCAGCCCCGGACTAGCGGACTACAATGAGCAGTTCTTC. Translation: CASSPGLADYNEQFF. Using reference TRBV5-1 and TRBJ2-1 for the parts outside the CDR3, the full variable domain is KAGVTQTPRYLIKTRGQQVTLSCSPISGHRSVSWYQQTPGQGLQFLFEYFSETQRNKGNFPGRFSGRQFSNSRSEMNVSTLELGDSALYLCASSPGLADYNEQFFGPGTRLTVL.

This chain uses TRBV30 with TRBJ1-5; the D gene is possibly TRBD1 (5 bases). V lost 3 bases to trimming and J lost 3 bases, with 9 bases between them. The CDR3 spans 13 residues. Germline assignment: CDR1 GTSNPN and CDR2 SVGIG (reference sequence). DNA for the CDR3: TGTGCCTGGAGGGGGCAGTTCAATCAGCCCCAGCATTTT. Protein: CAWRGQFNQPQHF. The full variable domain, completed using reference TRBV30 and TRBJ1-5, is SQTIHQWPATLVQPVGSPLSLECTVEGTSNPNLYWYRQAAGRGLQLLFYSVGIGQISSEVPQNLSASRPQDRQFILSSKKLLLSDSGFYLCAWRGQFNQPQHFGDGTRLSIL.

The chain employs TRBV30 and TRBJ1-3; D ambiguous. Trimming stripped 5 bases from V and 3 bases from J, with 11 bases between. Germline V gene data show CDR1 as GTSNPN and CDR2 as SVGIG (reference sequence). The CDR3 extends over 13 amino acids. The CDR3 reads CAWGEGNGNTIYF. The DNA of the CDR3 is TGTGCCTGGGGCGAGGGAAATGGAAACACCATATATTTT.

This sequence joins TRBV10-3 and TRBJ2-3, with TRBD2 identical over 7 bases. This CDR3 spans 16 amino acids. V dropped 1 base and J dropped 4; count of bases not matched to a gene: 8. Looked up from germline, CDR1 is ENHRY and CDR2 is SYGVKD. The CDR3 is CAISEFGGRGADTQYF. Here the CDR3 DNA reads TGTGCCATCAGTGAGTTTGGGGGGAGGGGCGCAGATACGCAGTATTTT.

This chain uses TRBV18 with TRBJ1-6; D not certain. The CDR3 runs 14 residues. Looked up from germline, CDR1 is KGHSH and CDR2 is LQKENI. Trimming removed 6 bases at V and 6 bases at J, with 12 bases between. The CDR3 sequence: CASSPPGGNSPLHF. The CDR3 DNA follows: TGTGCCAGCTCTCCCCCAGGAGGTAATTCACCCCTCCACTTT. The full variable domain, completed using reference TRBV18 and TRBJ1-6, is NAGVMQNPRHLVRRRGQEARLRCSPMKGHSHVYWYRQLPEEGLKFMVYLQKENIIDESGMPKERFSAEFPKEGPSILRIQQVVRGDSAAYFCASSPPGGNSPLHFGNGTRLTVT.

The chain combines TRBV29-1 with TRBJ1-2, with TRBD1 matching over 8 bases. Germline V CDR1 and CDR2: SQVTM, ANQGSEA. The CDR3 sequence is 13 residues long. V dropped 8 bases and J dropped 4; count of bases not matched to a gene: 9. CDR3 region: CSSWDRSAYGYTF. For the CDR3, the DNA is TGCAGCTCCTGGGACAGGTCCGCCTATGGCTACACCTTC.

The chain links TRBV5-1 to TRBJ2-6; D is unclear. The CDR3 is 16 amino acids. V gave up 0 bases and J gave up 3 bases, with 10 bases separating them. The germline V gene has CDR1 SGHRS and CDR2 YFSETQ. The CDR3 region is CASSLGAVVGANVLTF. The CDR3 bases are TGCGCCAGCAGCTTGGGTGCGGTAGTTGGGGCCAACGTCCTGACTTTC.

The chain recombines TRBV2 with TRBJ2-7; no firm D call. Germline CDR1 is SNHLY and CDR2 is FYNNEI. Trimming removed 6 bases at V and 5 bases at J, with 8 bases between. This CDR3 region has 11 residues. The CDR3 coding sequence is TGTGCCAGCAGGCGGAGCGACGAGCAGTACGTC. Translated: CASRRSDEQYV.

V is TRBV19 and J is TRBJ1-2; D remains unclear. The CDR3 covers 12 residues. The V gene's germline CDR1 is LNHDA and CDR2 SQIVND (reference sequence). Trimming pared 5 bases from V and 5 bases from J, leaving 9 bases between. The CDR3 region has the DNA TGTGCCAGTAGTCAACAGATTTATGGCTACACCTTC. Amino acids: CASSQQIYGYTF. The full variable domain, rest sourced from reference TRBV19 and TRBJ1-2, is DGGITQSPKYLFRKEGQNVTLSCEQNLNHDAMYWYRQDPGQGLRLIYYSQIVNDFQKGDIAEGYSVSREKKESFPLTVTSAQKNPTAFYLCASSQQIYGYTFGSGTRLTVV.

The chain couples TRBV19 to TRBJ1-2, with D hard to call. The CDR3 loop spans 13 amino acids. Trimming left V 1 base short and J 6 bases short, with 9 bases between. Per germline, CDR1 LNHDA and CDR2 SQIVND (reference sequence). The CDR3 nucleotides are TGTGCCAGTAGTATAGGACTAATTAATGGCTACACCTTC. Translation: CASSIGLINGYTF.